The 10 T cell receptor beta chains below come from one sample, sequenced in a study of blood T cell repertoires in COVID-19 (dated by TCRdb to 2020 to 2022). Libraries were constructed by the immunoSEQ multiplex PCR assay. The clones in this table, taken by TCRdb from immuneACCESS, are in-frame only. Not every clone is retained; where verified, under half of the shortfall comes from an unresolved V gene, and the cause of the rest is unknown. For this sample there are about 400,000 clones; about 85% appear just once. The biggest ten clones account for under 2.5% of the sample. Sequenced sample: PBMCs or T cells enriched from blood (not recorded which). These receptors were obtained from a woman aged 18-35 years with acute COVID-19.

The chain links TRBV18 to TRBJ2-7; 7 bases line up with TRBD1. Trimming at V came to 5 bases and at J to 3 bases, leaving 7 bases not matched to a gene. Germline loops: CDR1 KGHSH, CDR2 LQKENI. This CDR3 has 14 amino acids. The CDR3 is CASSSTGTNYEQYF. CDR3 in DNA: TGTGCCAGCTCATCGACAGGGACCAACTACGAGCAGTACTTC.

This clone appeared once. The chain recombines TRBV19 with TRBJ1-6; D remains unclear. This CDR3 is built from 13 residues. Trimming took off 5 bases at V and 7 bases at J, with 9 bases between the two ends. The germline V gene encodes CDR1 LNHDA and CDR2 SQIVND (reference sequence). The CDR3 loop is CASSLTENSPLHF. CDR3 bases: TGTGCCAGTAGTTTAACGGAGAATTCACCCCTCCACTTT.

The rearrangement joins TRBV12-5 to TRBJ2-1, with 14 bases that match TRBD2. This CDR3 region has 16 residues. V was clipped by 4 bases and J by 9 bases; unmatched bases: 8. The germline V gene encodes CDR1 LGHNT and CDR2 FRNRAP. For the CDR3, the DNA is TGTGCTAGTGGTTCTATCGGACTAGCGGGAGGAGGTGAGCAGTTCTTC. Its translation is CASGSIGLAGGGEQFF.

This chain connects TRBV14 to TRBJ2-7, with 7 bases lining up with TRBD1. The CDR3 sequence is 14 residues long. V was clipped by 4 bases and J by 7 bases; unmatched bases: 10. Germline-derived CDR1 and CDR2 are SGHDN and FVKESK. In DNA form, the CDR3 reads TGTGCCAGCAGCCTCGGACAGGTCTTAAGTGAGCAGTACTTC. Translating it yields CASSLGQVLSEQYF. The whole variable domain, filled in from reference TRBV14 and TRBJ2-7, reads EAGVTQFPSHSVIEKGQTVTLRCDPISGHDNLYWYRRVMGKEIKFLLHFVKESKQDESGMPNNRFLAERTGGTYSTLKVQPAELEDSGVYFCASSLGQVLSEQYFGPGTRLTVT.

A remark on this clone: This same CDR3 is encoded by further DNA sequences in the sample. The CDR3 protein is CASSLGGGTEAFF. CDR3 sequence (DNA): TGTGCCAGCAGCTTGGGAGGGGGCACTGAAGCTTTCTTT. The rearrangement links TRBV5-4 to TRBJ1-1; the D gene is possibly TRBD1 (6 bases). The CDR3 is 13 amino acids. The germline gives CDR1 SGHNT, CDR2 YYREEE (reference sequence). V lost 0 bases to trimming and J lost 4 bases, with 7 bases between them.

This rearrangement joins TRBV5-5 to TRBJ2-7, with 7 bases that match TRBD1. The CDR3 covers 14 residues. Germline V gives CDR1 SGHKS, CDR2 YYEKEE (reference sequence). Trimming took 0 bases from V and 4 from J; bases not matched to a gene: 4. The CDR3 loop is CASSLAGQLYEQYF. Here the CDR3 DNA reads TGTGCCAGCAGCTTGGCGGGACAGCTATACGAGCAGTACTTC.

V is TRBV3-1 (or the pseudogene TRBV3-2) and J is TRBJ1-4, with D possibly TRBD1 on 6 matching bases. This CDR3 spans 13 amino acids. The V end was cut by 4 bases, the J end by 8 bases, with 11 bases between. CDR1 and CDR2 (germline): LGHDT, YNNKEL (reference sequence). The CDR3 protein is CASSPDSYEKLFF. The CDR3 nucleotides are TGTGCCAGCAGCCCGGACAGTTACGAAAAACTGTTTTTT.

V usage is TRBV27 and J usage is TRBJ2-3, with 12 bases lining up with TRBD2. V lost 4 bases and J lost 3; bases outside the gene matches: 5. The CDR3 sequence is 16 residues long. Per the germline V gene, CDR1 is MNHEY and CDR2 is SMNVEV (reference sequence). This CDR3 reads CASSSTSGSVTDTQYF. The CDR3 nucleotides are TGTGCCAGCAGTTCGACTAGCGGGAGTGTAACAGATACGCAGTATTTT.

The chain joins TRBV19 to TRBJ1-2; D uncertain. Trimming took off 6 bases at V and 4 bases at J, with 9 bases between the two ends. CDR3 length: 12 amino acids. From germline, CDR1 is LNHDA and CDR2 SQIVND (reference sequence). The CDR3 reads CASSPRLYGYTF. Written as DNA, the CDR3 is TGTGCCAGTAGCCCTAGACTCTATGGCTACACCTTC.

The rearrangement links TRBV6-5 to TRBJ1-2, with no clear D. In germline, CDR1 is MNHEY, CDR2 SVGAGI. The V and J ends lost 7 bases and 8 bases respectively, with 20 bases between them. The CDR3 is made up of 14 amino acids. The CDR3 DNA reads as TGTGCCAGCACCCTCACGAGGAGGGAAGGGGGCTACACCTTC. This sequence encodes CASTLTRREGGYTF.